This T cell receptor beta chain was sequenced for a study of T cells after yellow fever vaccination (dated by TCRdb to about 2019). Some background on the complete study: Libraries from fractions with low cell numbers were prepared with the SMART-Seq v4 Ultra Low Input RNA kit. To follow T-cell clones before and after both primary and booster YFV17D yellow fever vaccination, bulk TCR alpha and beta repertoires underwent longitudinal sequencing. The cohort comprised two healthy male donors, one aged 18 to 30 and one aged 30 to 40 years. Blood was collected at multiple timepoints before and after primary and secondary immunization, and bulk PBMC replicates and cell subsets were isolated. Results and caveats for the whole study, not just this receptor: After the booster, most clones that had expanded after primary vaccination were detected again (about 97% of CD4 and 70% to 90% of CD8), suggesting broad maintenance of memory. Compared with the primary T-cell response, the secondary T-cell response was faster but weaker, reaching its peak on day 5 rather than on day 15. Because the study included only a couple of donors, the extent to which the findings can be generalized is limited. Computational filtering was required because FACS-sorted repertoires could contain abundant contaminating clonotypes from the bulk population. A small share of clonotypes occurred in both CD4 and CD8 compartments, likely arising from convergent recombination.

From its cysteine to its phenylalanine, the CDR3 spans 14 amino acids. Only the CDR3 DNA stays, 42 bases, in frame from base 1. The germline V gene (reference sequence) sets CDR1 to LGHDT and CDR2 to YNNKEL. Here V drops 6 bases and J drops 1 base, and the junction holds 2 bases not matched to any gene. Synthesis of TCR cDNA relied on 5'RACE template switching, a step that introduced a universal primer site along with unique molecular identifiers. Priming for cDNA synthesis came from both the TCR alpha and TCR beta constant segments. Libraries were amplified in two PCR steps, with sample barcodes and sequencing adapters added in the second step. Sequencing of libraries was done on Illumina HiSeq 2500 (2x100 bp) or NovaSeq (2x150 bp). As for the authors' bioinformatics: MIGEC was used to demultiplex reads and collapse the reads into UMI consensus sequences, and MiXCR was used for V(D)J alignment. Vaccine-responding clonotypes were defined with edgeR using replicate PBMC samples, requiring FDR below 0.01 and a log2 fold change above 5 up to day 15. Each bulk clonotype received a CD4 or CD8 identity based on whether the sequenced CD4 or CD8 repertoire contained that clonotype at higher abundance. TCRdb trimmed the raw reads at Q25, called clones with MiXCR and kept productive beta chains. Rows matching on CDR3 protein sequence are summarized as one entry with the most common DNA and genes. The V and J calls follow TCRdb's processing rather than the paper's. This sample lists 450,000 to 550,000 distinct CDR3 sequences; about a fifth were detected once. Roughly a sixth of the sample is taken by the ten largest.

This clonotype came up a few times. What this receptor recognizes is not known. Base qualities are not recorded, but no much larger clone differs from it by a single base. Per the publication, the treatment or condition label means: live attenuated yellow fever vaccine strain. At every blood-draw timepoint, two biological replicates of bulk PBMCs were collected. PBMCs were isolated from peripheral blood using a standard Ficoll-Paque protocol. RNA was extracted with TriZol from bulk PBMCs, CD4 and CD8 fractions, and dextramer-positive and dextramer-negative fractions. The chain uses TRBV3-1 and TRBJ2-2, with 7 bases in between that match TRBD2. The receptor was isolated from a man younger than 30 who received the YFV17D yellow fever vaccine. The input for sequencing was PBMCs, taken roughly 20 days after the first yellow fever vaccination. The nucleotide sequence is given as TGTGCCAGCAGAAGGACTAGGAACACCGGGGAGCTGTTTTTT. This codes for CASRRTRNTGELFF.